These T cell receptor beta chains were read from a single sample in a study of T cell responses to AZD1222 COVID-19 vaccine. Only in-frame clones appear in the TCRdb table, and some are missing; sequencing was by immunoSEQ multiplex PCR. The sample lists 90,000 to 95,000 clones; more than 75% were seen once. This sample comprised peripheral blood, obtained on day 0 of AZD1222 vaccination. These receptors were taken from an adult in good health. CDR3s include the opening cysteine and the closing phenylalanine or tryptophan. The order of the fields is CDR3 length, J gene, D gene, clone size, V gene, CDR3 protein, CDR3 DNA. A D gene is named only where the DNA matches it firmly. The size field is filled for only some rows; it gives once, few, many or a size class.

15 | TRBJ1-6 | - | - | TRBV18 | CASSLQGQFNSPLHF | TGTGCCAGCTCACTACAGGGTCAATTTAATTCACCCCTCCACTTT
10 | TRBJ2-3 | - | - | TRBV27 | CASGGSLQYF | TGTGCCAGCGGGGGGAGCCTCCAGTATTTT
15 | TRBJ2-7 | - | - | TRBV28 | CASSVSTEGMIWQYF | TGTGCCAGCAGTGTTAGCACCGAGGGTATGATATGGCAGTACTTC
13 | TRBJ2-7 | - | - | TRBV30 | CAWSLVQGSEQYF | TGTGCCTGGAGCCTCGTACAGGGATCCGAGCAGTACTTC
15 | TRBJ1-6 | TRBD1 | - | TRBV6-5 | CASSPVGQANSPLHF | TGTGCCAGCAGTCCCGTCGGACAGGCGAATTCACCCCTCCACTTT
15 | TRBJ2-3 | TRBD2 | - | TRBV5-1 | CASSLGLAGADTQYF | TGCGCCAGCAGCTTGGGACTAGCGGGGGCAGATACGCAGTATTTT
14 | TRBJ1-5 | - | - | TRBV18 | CASSARDSNQPQHF | TGTGCCAGCTCAGCCAGGGATAGCAATCAGCCCCAGCATTTT
13 | TRBJ1-2 | TRBD1 | - | TRBV7-9 | CASRSGQVYGYTF | TGTGCCAGCAGATCCGGACAGGTCTATGGCTACACCTTC
16 | TRBJ2-1 | - | - | TRBV5-4 | CASSLGGRGPINEQFF | TGTGCCAGCAGCTTGGGGGGCAGGGGTCCTATCAATGAGCAGTTCTTC
14 | TRBJ2-1 | - | - | TRBV28 | CASSLTGSYNEQFF | TGTGCCAGCAGTTTAACGGGATCCTACAATGAGCAGTTCTTC
16 | TRBJ2-2 | TRBD2 | - | TRBV4-2 | CASRSGGASASGELFF | TGTGCCAGCAGAAGCGGGGGGGCGAGTGCGTCCGGGGAGCTGTTTTTT
15 | TRBJ2-5 | TRBD1 | - | TRBV5-1 | CASSLGQGARTTQYF | TGCGCCAGCAGCTTAGGACAGGGGGCGCGTACGACCCAGTACTTC
15 | TRBJ1-1 | TRBD1 | - | TRBV7-6 | CASRAGGGARTEAFF | TGTGCCAGCAGGGCAGGGGGGGGTGCGAGGACTGAAGCTTTCTTT
16 | TRBJ1-2 | TRBD1 | - | TRBV28 | CASRASTQGAGYGYTF | TGTGCCAGCAGGGCCAGTACACAGGGGGCGGGCTATGGCTACACCTTC
16 | TRBJ2-2 | TRBD1 | - | TRBV5-4 | CASSSYDRGNTGELFF | TGTGCCAGCAGCTCTTACGACAGGGGGAACACCGGGGAGCTGTTTTTT
15 | TRBJ2-7 | TRBD2 | - | TRBV6-2/TRBV6-3 | CASSLRLAGTSEQYF | TGTGCCAGCAGCTTAAGGCTAGCGGGAACAAGCGAGCAGTACTTC
13 | TRBJ2-7 | - | - | TRBV10-3 | CAISENRYYEQYF | TGTGCCATCAGTGAGAATCGGTACTACGAGCAGTACTTC
14 | TRBJ2-1 | TRBD2 | few | TRBV6-1 | CASSETSGGNEQFF | TGTGCCAGCAGTGAAACTAGCGGGGGGAATGAGCAGTTCTTC
14 | TRBJ2-3 | - | - | TRBV27 | CATQRRLNTDTQYF | TGTGCCACCCAACGGCGACTGAACACAGATACGCAGTATTTT
14 | TRBJ2-1 | TRBD2 | - | TRBV27 | CASNSGNSYNEQFF | TGTGCCAGCAATAGCGGGAACTCCTACAATGAGCAGTTCTTC
14 | TRBJ2-1 | TRBD2 | - | TRBV24-1 | CATSKTSGRDEQFF | TGTGCCACCAGCAAGACTAGCGGGAGAGATGAGCAGTTCTTC
13 | TRBJ2-1 | - | once | TRBV19 | CASTTSSYNEQFF | TGTGCCAGTACGACTAGCTCCTACAATGAGCAGTTCTTC
13 | TRBJ2-7 | TRBD2 | - | TRBV3-1/TRBV3-2 | CASSLAPTYEQYF | TGTGCCAGCTCACTAGCGCCTACCTACGAGCAGTACTTC
16 | TRBJ2-7 | TRBD2 | - | TRBV3-1/TRBV3-2 | CASSHDGTSGGNEQYF | TGTGCCAGCAGCCATGATGGGACTAGCGGGGGAAACGAGCAGTACTTC
13 | TRBJ2-3 | - | many | TRBV9 | CASSVLGTDTQYF | TGTGCCAGCAGCGTTTTGGGGACAGATACGCAGTATTTT
13 | TRBJ2-7 | - | - | TRBV11-2 | CASTLTGTYEQYF | TGTGCCAGCACCCTGACAGGAACCTACGAGCAGTACTTC
13 | TRBJ1-2 | TRBD1 | once | TRBV11-2 | CASSLDRGNGYTF | TGTGCCAGCAGCCTTGACAGGGGGAATGGCTACACCTTC
19 | TRBJ1-6 | - | - | TRBV5-5 | CASSPAGTDVSSYNSPLHF | TGTGCCAGCAGCCCCGCCGGGACCGACGTTAGCTCCTATAATTCACCCCTCCACTTT
14 | TRBJ1-1 | - | - | TRBV5-1 | CASSLAVRDTEAFF | TGCGCCAGCAGCTTGGCAGTGAGGGACACTGAAGCTTTCTTT
14 | TRBJ1-2 | TRBD1 | - | TRBV10-3 | CAITDPRGPGGYTF | TGTGCCATCACTGACCCCAGGGGGCCTGGTGGCTACACCTTC
17 | TRBJ2-1 | - | - | TRBV19 | CASSIFPQTGDYNEQFF | TGTGCCAGTAGTATTTTCCCCCAGACTGGGGACTACAATGAGCAGTTCTTC
11 | TRBJ2-5 | - | - | TRBV2 | CASSPQETQYF | TGTGCCAGCAGCCCACAAGAGACCCAGTACTTC
17 | TRBJ1-2 | TRBD1 | - | TRBV5-1 | CASSPPGQGGVGYGYTF | TGCGCCAGCAGCCCACCGGGACAGGGTGGCGTAGGCTATGGCTACACCTTC
16 | TRBJ2-1 | - | - | TRBV28 | CASSSSGEGFRTEQFF | -
17 | TRBJ2-7 | - | few | TRBV21-1 | CASSNPKTSGGNYEQYF | TGTGCCAGCAGCAACCCTAAGACTAGCGGGGGAAACTACGAGCAGTACTTC
15 | TRBJ2-2 | TRBD2 | - | TRBV5-4 | CASSLLAVNTGELFF | TGTGCCAGCAGCTTGCTAGCGGTGAACACCGGGGAGCTGTTTTTT
16 | TRBJ2-3 | - | few | TRBV14 | CASSQDGGQSTDTQYF | TGTGCCAGCAGCCAAGACGGCGGACAAAGCACAGATACGCAGTATTTT
12 | TRBJ2-4 | - | once | TRBV12-3/TRBV12-4 | CATGQAKNIQYF | TGTGCCACCGGACAAGCCAAAAACATTCAGTACTTC
13 | TRBJ1-1 | - | - | TRBV6-5 | CASSFQGRFEAFF | TGTGCCAGCAGTTTTCAGGGGCGGTTTGAAGCTTTCTTT
13 | TRBJ2-7 | - | - | TRBV12-3/TRBV12-4 | CASSLVRPYEQYF | TGTGCCAGCAGTTTAGTCAGGCCCTACGAGCAGTACTTC
13 | TRBJ2-7 | - | few | TRBV12-3/TRBV12-4 | CASSFWGSYEQYF | TGTGCCAGCAGTTTCTGGGGGTCCTACGAGCAGTACTTC
16 | TRBJ1-1 | - | - | TRBV5-1 | CASRNRQGPSGTEAFF | TGCGCCAGCCGGAACCGGCAGGGGCCCTCGGGCACTGAAGCTTTCTTT
13 | TRBJ1-4 | TRBD1 | - | TRBV30 | CAWSGGQAEKLFF | TGTGCCTGGAGTGGTGGACAGGCTGAAAAACTGTTTTTT
17 | TRBJ2-3 | TRBD1 | - | TRBV25-1 | CASSEYGGQRNTDTQYF | TGTGCCAGCAGTGAATATGGGGGACAGAGGAACACAGATACGCAGTATTTT
17 | TRBJ2-3 | - | few | TRBV5-1 | CASSLVRGLASTDTQYF | TGCGCCAGCAGCTTGGTCAGGGGTCTAGCTAGCACAGATACGCAGTATTTT
14 | TRBJ2-5 | - | - | TRBV5-4 | CASSPGHLQETQYF | TGTGCCAGCAGCCCCGGACACCTCCAAGAGACCCAGTACTTC
15 | TRBJ1-4 | - | - | TRBV27 | CASRTYREGNEKLFF | TGTGCCAGCAGGACATACAGGGAAGGTAATGAAAAACTGTTTTTT
12 | TRBJ1-1 | - | - | TRBV23-1 | CASSPQNTEAFF | TGCGCCTCCTCGCCCCAGAACACTGAAGCTTTCTTT
15 | TRBJ2-1 | TRBD2 | - | TRBV18 | CASSPQAGASGEQFF | TGTGCCAGCTCACCACAAGCGGGGGCTTCCGGTGAGCAGTTCTTC
13 | TRBJ2-7 | - | - | TRBV19 | CASSIPGVYEQYF | TGTGCCAGTAGTATTCCAGGGGTCTACGAGCAGTACTTC
16 | TRBJ2-3 | TRBD2 | - | TRBV10-3 | CAISEGTSGRGDTQYF | TGTGCCATCAGTGAGGGAACTAGCGGGAGGGGGGATACGCAGTATTTT
15 | TRBJ2-2 | - | - | TRBV7-2 | CASRQGPPGTGELFF | TGTGCCAGCAGACAAGGGCCCCCAGGAACCGGGGAGCTGTTTTTT
13 | TRBJ1-2 | TRBD1 | - | TRBV2 | CASRTQGVEGYTF | TGTGCCAGCAGAACTCAGGGGGTTGAGGGCTACACCTTC
13 | TRBJ1-1 | - | - | TRBV3-1/TRBV3-2 | CASSPGRVAEAFF | TGTGCCAGCAGCCCGGGGCGCGTTGCTGAAGCTTTCTTT
18 | TRBJ2-3 | TRBD2 | - | TRBV3-1/TRBV3-2 | CASSQDWGGGAHPDTQYF | TGTGCCAGCAGCCAAGATTGGGGCGGGGGGGCCCATCCAGATACGCAGTATTTT
13 | TRBJ1-1 | TRBD1 | - | TRBV6-6 | CASSEGDRARAFF | TGTGCCAGCAGCGAGGGAGACAGGGCTCGGGCTTTCTTT
14 | TRBJ2-5 | TRBD2 | - | TRBV15 | CATGRGESQETQYF | TGTGCCACGGGTCGGGGGGAGAGTCAAGAGACCCAGTACTTC
13 | TRBJ1-6 | - | - | TRBV5-8 | CASSLVMVSPLHF | TGTGCCAGCAGCTTGGTAATGGTTTCACCCCTCCACTTT
13 | TRBJ2-4 | - | once | TRBV2 | CASSAGGQNIQYF | TGTGCCAGCAGTGCCGGGGGCCAAAACATTCAGTACTTC
16 | TRBJ1-5 | TRBD1 | once | TRBV30 | CAWSSKGQGDNQPQHF | TGTGCCTGGAGTAGCAAAGGACAGGGGGACAATCAGCCCCAGCATTTT